The sequence of this T cell receptor beta chain was determined in a study of identical twins (dated by TCRdb to 2016 to 2017). Background on the whole study: To test whether fetal clonotypes persist, the study used deep sequencing on TCR alpha and beta repertoires from monozygotic twins, unrelated adults of various ages, and cord blood. To rule out contamination, replicate twin experiments were performed at different times with different library preparation protocols.

Libraries were prepared through 5' RACE. TCRdb records Illumina HiSeq 2000 as the sequencer. A universal primer binding site was introduced by template switching, and a unique molecular identifier was present in the final cDNA, enabling accurate counting of TCR cDNA molecules. Specific primers in the conserved constant-segment region were used to synthesize first-strand cDNA for TCR alpha and beta chains. To control for contamination, every cDNA library carried two barcodes: a SMART-Mk sample barcode plus Illumina barcodes. Two successive PCR steps introduced TruSeq adapter sequences along with Illumina sample barcodes. The TCR alpha and beta cDNA libraries were sequenced on the Illumina HiSeq platform using custom primers. The paper's processing steps were these. MiGEC processed the raw reads to extract unique molecular identifiers, while MiXCR was used to determine the CDR3 positions. For each individual, recombination models were inferred using an EM algorithm with the repgenHMM and IGoR tools. The tcR package in R was used for shared clonotype analysis, with sharing normalized by the product of cloneset sizes. To study raw recombination without the effects of thymic and clonal selection, out-of-frame nonproductive sequences were analyzed. TCRdb passed the public sequencing reads through fastp at Q25 and MiXCR, retaining productive beta sequences. Under each unique CDR3 protein, matching rows form one entry showing the most common genes and DNA. The V and J calls and clone size come from TCRdb's table, not from the authors' own analysis. The table for this sample lists around 670,000 distinct CDR3 sequences; approximately 6% of them were counted only once. The ten largest clones represent 1.5% to 2% of the sample.

All donors were healthy Caucasians. The researchers also sequenced three unrelated adults who were not twins: a male aged 18 to 30, a male aged 50 to 59, and a female aged 50 to 59. Using Miltenyi CD45RO+ enrichment and human naive T-cell isolation kits, memory (CD45RO+) and naive T cells were isolated from PBMC. This clonotype came up a few times. It has no known antigen specificity. The record has no base qualities; no much larger clone is one base away. What the authors observed across the whole study: Compared with coincidental sharing between unrelated individuals, out-of-frame TCR alpha sequences shared between twins had an excess of sequences with low generation probability. The excess sharing between twins in beta out-of-frame sequences was weaker because fewer shared sequences reduced the signal-to-noise ratio. Zero-insertion analyses could be partly confounded by invariant T cells such as MAIT and iNKT, though diverse VJ usage argued against such confounding for most clonotypes. Because the same donors could not be followed over many years, the conclusions depended on cross-sectional statistical analysis. Fewer insertions were carried by abundant cord blood beta clonotypes, a similar but weaker trend appeared in young adult naive repertoires, and no such trend appeared in memory repertoires. Recombination models systematically underestimated out-of-frame TCR alpha sharing in monozygotic twins but agreed with sharing between unrelated individuals.

A distance of 10 bases separates the germline ends of V and J, which lose 2 bases and 1 base respectively. The germline V gene yields SGHVS for CDR1 and FQNEAQ for CDR2. CDR3 length: 15 amino acids, cysteine to phenylalanine. Just CDR3 DNA is preserved here, 45 bases in frame from base 1. This TCR derives from a man aged 18 to 30 in good health. What was sequenced was naive T cells sorted from blood. The label giving this sample's cell subset or site can be read as: cells isolated with a human naive T-cell isolation kit. The chain couples TRBV7-8 to TRBJ2-3; the D gene is possibly TRBD1 or TRBD2, each agreeing over 5 bases. The sequence in DNA is TGTGCCAGCAGCTTAACCACGGGACGCACAGATACGCAGTATTTT. This translates into CASSLTTGRTDTQYF.